Shown below are 31 T cell receptor beta chains from a single sample sequenced in a study of cytotoxic CD8 clonotypes in ibrutinib-treated CLL. The data were produced by immunoSEQ multiplex PCR, yet TCRdb's version contains in-frame clones alone and is incomplete. In the table there are 140,000 or so clones, approximately 81% of which are singletons. The input for sequencing was PBMCs, taken after 12 months of ibrutinib treatment. Receptors originate from a human donor with chronic lymphocytic leukemia.

V and J are TRBV2 and TRBJ2-7, with 9 bases lining up with TRBD2. Germline CDR1 and CDR2: SNHLY and FYNNEI. The CDR3 is made up of 12 amino acids. After removal of 6 bases from V and 6 bases from J, the junction contained 3 bases not matched to a gene. CDR3 amino acids: CASRKLAGEQYF. The DNA of the CDR3 is TGTGCCAGCAGGAAACTAGCGGGCGAGCAGTACTTC.

This clone was recorded only once. This sequence joins TRBV28 and TRBJ2-7, with D perhaps assigned TRBD1 or TRBD2 (5 bases each). Trimming took off 3 bases at V and 10 bases at J, with 10 bases between the two ends. Germline-derived CDR1 and CDR2 are MDHEN and SYDVKM. The CDR3 runs to 11 residues. The CDR3, as DNA: TGTGCCAGCAGTTTTAAGGGACCTCAGTACTTC. Its translation: CASSFKGPQYF.

The rearrangement links TRBV27 to TRBJ1-5, with 10 nucleotides matching TRBD1. V shed 6 bases and J 1 base; nucleotides not matched to a gene: 6. This CDR3 has 16 residues. Germline CDR1 and CDR2: MNHEY and SMNVEV (reference sequence). The CDR3 region is CASRLTGGASNQPQHF. CDR3 bases: TGTGCCAGCAGGCTGACAGGGGGCGCGAGCAATCAGCCCCAGCATTTT.

The V gene is TRBV5-1, the J gene TRBJ2-5; D ambiguous. The germline V gene has CDR1 SGHRS and CDR2 YFSETQ. There are 12 residues in the CDR3. Trimming removed 1 base at V and 2 bases at J, with 3 bases between. The CDR3 DNA reads as TGCGCCAGCAGCTTGCGTCAAGAGACCCAGTACTTC. Encoded protein: CASSLRQETQYF.

V is TRBV4-1 and J is TRBJ1-1; TRBD1 matches at 11 bases. The CDR3 loop spans 16 amino acids. Germline assignment: CDR1 MGHRA and CDR2 YSYEKL. After removal of 3 bases from V and 5 bases from J, the junction contained 8 bases not matched to a gene. CDR3 protein: CASSHGPGQGGTEAFF. The CDR3 nucleotides read TGCGCCAGCAGCCATGGTCCGGGACAGGGGGGAACTGAAGCTTTCTTT.

The rearrangement uses TRBV6-1 and TRBJ1-5; 7 bases are shared with TRBD1. The germline V gene encodes CDR1 MNHNS and CDR2 SASEGT. With 3 bases clipped from V and 3 bases from J, the junction kept 2 bases outside the gene matches. CDR3 length: 14 residues. CDR3 sequence: CASSDRGYNQPQHF. The CDR3 nucleotides are TGTGCCAGCAGTGACAGGGGGTACAATCAGCCCCAGCATTTT.

This clone was seen a handful of times. The chain recombines TRBV6-6 with TRBJ2-2, with D possibly matching TRBD2 (6 bases). There are 14 residues in the CDR3. The V end was cut by 6 bases, the J end by 3 bases, with 11 bases between. Germline-derived CDR1 and CDR2 are MNHNY and SVGAGI (reference sequence). The CDR3 coding sequence is TGTGCCAGCAGCCTGTGGGGGGACACCGGGGAGCTGTTTTTT. Its protein product is CASSLWGDTGELFF.

This clone has more than one count but fewer than ten. This rearrangement joins TRBV19 to TRBJ2-7, with 8 bases that match TRBD2. Germline CDR1 LNHDA, CDR2 SQIVND (reference sequence). The CDR3 is 12 residues long. V trimming: 7 bases; J trimming: 3 bases; junction bases outside the gene matches: 2. The CDR3 nucleotides are TGTGCCAGTACGGCGGGAGGCTACGAGCAGTACTTC. Translating it yields CASTAGGYEQYF. Full variable domain (rest looked up from reference TRBV19 and TRBJ2-7): DGGITQSPKYLFRKEGQNVTLSCEQNLNHDAMYWYRQDPGQGLRLIYYSQIVNDFQKGDIAEGYSVSREKKESFPLTVTSAQKNPTAFYLCASTAGGYEQYFGPGTRLTVT.

The chain couples TRBV5-1 to TRBJ2-5; TRBD2 agrees at 12 bases. Unmatched junction bases numbered 9, after V lost 7 bases and J lost 5 bases. CDR3 length: 15 residues. The V gene's germline CDR1 is SGHRS and CDR2 YFSETQ. The CDR3, as DNA: TGCGCCAGCGCAACTAGCGGGAGGCCTCGGGAGACCCAGTACTTC. It specifies CASATSGRPRETQYF.

This clone was counted once. This chain links TRBV10-3 with TRBJ2-2; D is possibly TRBD1 (6 bases). The CDR3 covers 16 residues. Germline-derived CDR1 and CDR2 are ENHRY and SYGVKD. Trimming removed 5 bases from V and 0 bases from J, with 13 bases in between. The CDR3 here is CAISSQGRTNTGELFF. The CDR3 nucleotides read TGTGCCATCAGTTCACAGGGCCGAACGAACACCGGGGAGCTGTTTTTT.

The chain carries TRBV14 and TRBJ2-6; no reliable D call. V shed 6 bases and J shed 0 bases, with 6 bases lying between them. CDR1 SGHDN and CDR2 FVKESK come from the germline V gene. The CDR3 is 14 residues long. This chain's CDR3 is CASSPLSGANVLTF. Written as DNA, the CDR3 is TGTGCCAGCAGTCCGCTCTCTGGGGCCAACGTCCTGACTTTC.

V and J are TRBV15 and TRBJ2-3, with D perhaps TRBD1 or TRBD2 (5 bases each). The CDR3 length is 13 residues. The ends were cut back, 5 bases at V and 5 bases at J, with 11 bases in the middle. Germline assignment: CDR1 LNHNV and CDR2 YYDKDF (reference sequence). DNA for the CDR3: TGTGCCACCAGCGGGTTGAGGGGAGATACGCAGTATTTT. This sequence encodes CATSGLRGDTQYF.

The chain links TRBV5-1 to TRBJ2-1; no firm D call. The CDR3 runs to 16 residues. Trimming pared 0 bases from V and 0 bases from J, leaving 10 bases between. Germline V gives CDR1 SGHRS, CDR2 YFSETQ. CDR3 in amino acids: CASSLDGGSSYNEQFF. The CDR3 nucleotides are TGCGCCAGCAGCTTGGACGGCGGTAGCTCCTACAATGAGCAGTTCTTC.

J is TRBJ2-1 and V is TRBV5-4, with 14 positions matching TRBD2. Trimming took 4 bases from V and 10 from J; bases not matched to a gene: 10. The CDR3 is 16 amino acids. CDR1 and CDR2 (germline): SGHNT, YYREEE (reference sequence). This chain's CDR3 is CASSLRLAGGPREQFF. The DNA for the CDR3 is TGTGCCAGCAGCCTCCGACTAGCGGGAGGGCCACGAGAGCAGTTCTTC.

This rearrangement joins TRBV7-6 to TRBJ1-2; possibly TRBD1 for D (6 bases). Trimming cost V 1 base and J 6 bases, with 21 bases left between them. The germline CDR1 and CDR2 sequences are SGHVS and FNYEAQ. The CDR3 length is 17 residues. CDR3 nucleotides: TGTGCCAGCAGCTTAGGGCCTCTGGGGGGCCTTCCACATGGCTACACCTTC. Protein product: CASSLGPLGGLPHGYTF.

The rearrangement joins TRBV5-1 to TRBJ2-7; D remains ambiguous. This CDR3 has 14 residues. Between the trimmed V and J ends, which lost 4 bases and 2 bases, there was a span of 13 bases. Germline V gives CDR1 SGHRS, CDR2 YFSETQ. The CDR3 reads CASSPGLLPYEQYF. CDR3 sequence (DNA): TGCGCCAGCAGCCCAGGCCTTCTCCCCTACGAGCAGTACTTC.

This chain uses TRBV4-3 with TRBJ2-3; D not resolved. Trimming cost V 0 bases and J 4 bases, with 5 bases left between them. CDR1 is LGHNA, CDR2 YSLEER, per germline. CDR3 length: 13 amino acids. The CDR3 here is CASSQDLADTQYF. DNA of the CDR3: TGCGCCAGCAGCCAAGATTTGGCAGATACGCAGTATTTT.

The rearrangement uses TRBV18 and TRBJ1-2; D is undetermined. Trimming took 6 bases from V and 6 from J, leaving 20 bases between them. Germline V CDR1 and CDR2: KGHSH, LQKENI. The CDR3 runs 15 residues. The CDR3 coding sequence is TGTGCCAGCTCGGAACGTCCCCCCTCAGGACATGGCTACACCTTC. It encodes CASSERPPSGHGYTF.

The V and J genes are TRBV9 and TRBJ2-1; no clear D gene. The V end lost 2 bases, the J end lost 3 bases, and 12 bases lay between the germline ends. Germline values: CDR1 SGDLS, CDR2 YYNGEE. The CDR3 totals 15 residues. The CDR3 sequence is CASSVRSSDYNEQFF. CDR3 bases: TGTGCCAGCAGCGTTAGAAGTTCCGACTACAATGAGCAGTTCTTC. Drawing the rest from reference TRBV9 and TRBJ2-1, the complete variable domain is DSGVTQTPKHLITATGQRVTLRCSPRSGDLSVYWYQQSLDQGLQFLIQYYNGEERAKGNILERFSAQQFPDLHSELNLSSLELGDSALYFCASSVRSSDYNEQFFGPGTRLTVL.

This clone was recorded only once. J is TRBJ2-2 and V is TRBV27, with TRBD1 as a possible D gene (6 bases). Germline V lookup: CDR1 MNHEY, CDR2 SMNVEV (reference sequence). This CDR3 has 15 residues. V was clipped by 6 bases and J by 1 base, with 12 bases between them. The CDR3 DNA reads as TGTGCCAGCAGCTTGATGACAGGGAACACCGGGGAGCTGTTTTTT. Translation gives CASSLMTGNTGELFF.

The V gene is TRBV7-3, the J gene TRBJ1-4; D not certain. The V and J ends lost 4 bases and 8 bases respectively, with 11 bases between them. Germline values: CDR1 SGHTA, CDR2 FQGTGA. The CDR3 extends over 13 amino acids. CDR3 nucleotides: TGTGCCAGCAGCTCCCATATAGGGGAAAAACTGTTTTTT. Its protein is CASSSHIGEKLFF. Full variable domain (remainder filled in from reference TRBV7-3 and TRBJ1-4): GAGVSQTPSNKVTEKGKYVELRCDPISGHTALYWYRQSLGQGPEFLIYFQGTGAADDSGLPNDRFFAVRPEGSVSTLKIQRTERGDSAVYLCASSSHIGEKLFFGSGTQLSVL.

The chain carries TRBV7-7 and TRBJ2-7; D is possibly TRBD2 (6 bases). This CDR3 is built from 14 residues. The germline CDR1 and CDR2 sequences are SSHAT and FNYEAQ (reference sequence). V lost 6 bases, J lost 1 base, and 13 bases lay in between. The CDR3 reads CASSHGGKSYEQYF. CDR3 sequence (DNA): TGTGCCAGCAGTCACGGCGGGAAGTCCTACGAGCAGTACTTC.

The chain recombines TRBV19 with TRBJ1-1, with D maybe TRBD1 (6 bases). Germline lookup yields CDR1 LNHDA and CDR2 SQIVND (reference sequence). Trimming pared 5 bases from V and 0 bases from J, leaving 19 bases between. There are 17 residues in the CDR3. This chain's CDR3 is CASSPRGAGLVNTEAFF. CDR3 coding DNA: TGTGCCAGTAGTCCCCGGGGGGCAGGGCTCGTGAACACTGAAGCTTTCTTT. The full variable domain, completed using reference TRBV19 and TRBJ1-1, is DGGITQSPKYLFRKEGQNVTLSCEQNLNHDAMYWYRQDPGQGLRLIYYSQIVNDFQKGDIAEGYSVSREKKESFPLTVTSAQKNPTAFYLCASSPRGAGLVNTEAFFGQGTRLTVV.

The gene calls are TRBV7-2 and TRBJ2-7; D may be TRBD1 (6 bases). This CDR3 region has 11 residues. CDR1 is SGHTA, CDR2 FQGNSA, per germline. V gave up 8 bases and J gave up 3 bases, with 8 bases separating them. For the CDR3, the DNA is TGTGCCAGCGGACAGCTCTACGAGCAGTACTTC. It specifies CASGQLYEQYF.

This clone was detected a few times. V gene TRBV4-3 combines with J gene TRBJ2-1; possibly TRBD1 or TRBD2 for D (5 bases each). V gave up 1 base and J gave up 0 bases, with 19 bases separating them. The length of the CDR3 is 19 residues. Germline CDR1 and CDR2: LGHNA and YSLEER. The CDR3 region is CASSQVGGVLHSSYNEQFF. The CDR3 bases are TGCGCCAGCAGCCAAGTTGGGGGAGTGCTACACAGCTCCTACAATGAGCAGTTCTTC.

The sample holds a few counts of this clone. The V call is TRBV7-6, the J call TRBJ1-2; TRBD1 is a possible D gene (6 bases). The germline V gene has CDR1 SGHVS and CDR2 FNYEAQ. The CDR3 has 13 residues. The ends were cut back, 4 bases at V and 2 bases at J, with 8 bases in the middle. The CDR3 here is CASSSTGNYGYTF. The DNA for the CDR3 is TGTGCCAGCAGCTCCACAGGGAACTATGGCTACACCTTC.

The rearrangement uses TRBV30 and TRBJ1-5, with a weak D call TRBD1 (5 bases). The CDR3 has 17 amino acids. In germline, CDR1 is GTSNPN, CDR2 SVGIG (reference sequence). Trimming removed 1 base from V and 6 bases from J, with 22 bases in between. The CDR3 DNA is TGTGCCTGGAGTGAACTATACACCGGGACCTTTAGTCAGCCCCAGCATTTT. Amino acids: CAWSELYTGTFSQPQHF.

The chain recombines TRBV27 with TRBJ1-2; 8 bases are shared with TRBD1. Trimming cost V 5 bases and J 5 bases; bases outside gene matches: 7. The CDR3 spans 14 residues. Germline-derived CDR1 and CDR2 are MNHEY and SMNVEV (reference sequence). In DNA form, the CDR3 reads TGTGCCAGCAGTCCACGAGGGACAGGATATGGCTACACCTTC. This encodes CASSPRGTGYGYTF.

The rearrangement links TRBV7-9 to TRBJ1-4; D is uncertain. From germline, CDR1 is SEHNR and CDR2 FQNEAQ (reference sequence). The CDR3 has 15 amino acids. V was pared by 1 base and J by 0 bases, with 6 bases between. CDR3 amino acids: CASSLGRTTNEKLFF. CDR3 coding DNA: TGTGCCAGCAGCTTAGGCAGAACAACTAATGAAAAACTGTTTTTT. Complete variable domain (other parts from reference TRBV7-9 and TRBJ1-4): DTGVSQNPRHKITKRGQNVTFRCDPISEHNRLYWYRQTLGQGPEFLTYFQNEAQLEKSRLLSDRFSAERPKGSFSTLEIQRTEQGDSAMYLCASSLGRTTNEKLFFGSGTQLSVL.

The genes are TRBV7-9 and TRBJ1-3; D not certain. V lost 4 bases and J lost 4, with 8 bases in between. The germline V gene encodes CDR1 SEHNR and CDR2 FQNEAQ (reference sequence). CDR3 length: 13 residues. The CDR3 region has the DNA TGTGCCAGCAGCTCGAATCCGGGAAACACCATATATTTT. Its translation is CASSSNPGNTIYF.

The chain has TRBV30 and TRBJ2-7, with no clear D. The CDR3 consists of 11 residues. V was trimmed by 3 bases and J by 4 bases, leaving 7 bases between them. In germline, CDR1 is GTSNPN, CDR2 SVGIG (reference sequence). CDR3 nucleotide sequence: TGTGCCTGGAGAATGGTTTACGAGCAGTACTTC. Residues: CAWRMVYEQYF.